These 10 T cell receptor beta chains were sequenced from one sample in a study of T-cell reconstitution after alpha-beta-depleted transplantation in children. Unique molecular identifiers were incorporated when the TCRbeta library was constructed. TCRdb processed the PCR reads anew with MiXCR; each CDR3 protein has one entry. In the table there are roughly 790,000 distinct CDR3 sequences, roughly 15% of which are singletons. Sequenced material: PBMCs, mostly from graft donor cells, taken 360 days after TCRalphabeta/CD19-depleted stem cell transplant. These TCRs come from a male patient younger than 18 who had a stem cell transplant for acute lymphoblastic leukemia, so the T cells may come from the graft donor.

This clonotype occurred once. The rearrangement links TRBV20-1 to TRBJ2-2; 10 bases align to TRBD2. This CDR3 region has 14 residues. CDR1 is DFQATT and CDR2 is SNEGSKA in the germline V gene (reference sequence). Trimming took 3 bases from V and 4 from J; bases not matched to a gene: 2. The CDR3 protein is CSASQREGTGELFF. The CDR3 region has the DNA TGCAGTGCTAGCCAGCGGGAGGGCACCGGGGAGCTGTTTTTT.

The chain uses TRBV25-1 and TRBJ2-7, with D unclear. The V gene's germline CDR1 is MGHDK and CDR2 SYGVNS. The CDR3 sequence is 13 residues long. V lost 0 bases and J lost 6, with 9 bases in between. For the CDR3, the DNA is TGTGCCAGCAGTGAATACAGCGTCAGCGAGCAGTACTTC. This codes for CASSEYSVSEQYF.

The table lists this clonotype with a few counts. The rearrangement uses TRBV29-1 and TRBJ2-1, with 8 bases matching TRBD1. After removal of 3 bases from V and 7 bases from J, the junction contained 11 bases not matched to a gene. The CDR3 sequence is 15 residues long. CDR1 is SQVTM and CDR2 is ANQGSEA in the germline V gene. Here the CDR3 reads CSVERVRGRENEQFF. Here the CDR3 DNA reads TGCAGCGTTGAGAGGGTCAGGGGGCGCGAAAATGAGCAGTTCTTC.

A few counts support this clonotype. DNA of the CDR3: TGTGCCAGCAGTTTATATGACAGTTACACTGAAGCTTTCTTT. This sequence encodes CASSLYDSYTEAFF. The chain links TRBV27 to TRBJ1-1; tentatively, D is TRBD1 (5 bases). Germline assignment: CDR1 MNHEY and CDR2 SMNVEV (reference sequence). The CDR3 spans 14 residues. The germline V and J ends were trimmed by 1 base and 3 bases, with 9 bases remaining between them.

The chain carries TRBV9 and TRBJ1-1, with a weak D call TRBD1 (6 bases). Germline CDR1 SGDLS, CDR2 YYNGEE. V lost 0 bases and J lost 2, with 8 bases in between. This CDR3 comprises 14 residues. The CDR3 DNA sequence: TGTGCCAGCAGCGTAGGGACAGATAACACTGAAGCTTTCTTT. Its translation is CASSVGTDNTEAFF.

The chain joins TRBV24-1 to TRBJ2-5; 9 nucleotides agree with TRBD1. Germline CDR1 reads KGHDR; CDR2 reads SFDVKD. The CDR3 length is 16 residues. V lost 4 bases and J lost 4; bases outside the gene matches: 9. This CDR3 is CATSDLYRGRGETQYF. The CDR3 DNA is TGTGCCACCAGTGACCTTTACAGGGGGCGAGGAGAGACCCAGTACTTC.

This clonotype showed up just a few times. The chain carries TRBV29-1 and TRBJ2-7; D gene ambiguous. The CDR3 runs to 10 residues. CDR1 is SQVTM, CDR2 ANQGSEA, per germline. Trimming took off 5 bases at V and 3 bases at J, with 5 bases between the two ends. For the CDR3, the DNA is TGCAGCGTTTTTCACTACGAGCAGTACTTC. Amino acids: CSVFHYEQYF.

In this sample, this clonotype turned up a few times. The chain has TRBV12-5 and TRBJ2-7, with 9 bases identical to TRBD1. The V segment lost 3 bases and the J segment 0 bases; nucleotides outside the gene matches: 6. CDR3 length: 16 residues. Germline loops: CDR1 LGHNT, CDR2 FRNRAP. The CDR3 reads CASGFFGTGFSYEQYF. The CDR3 bases are TGTGCTAGTGGTTTCTTTGGGACAGGGTTCTCCTACGAGCAGTACTTC.

This clonotype was detected only a few times. The chain carries TRBV12-3 or TRBV12-4 and TRBJ2-5; D is uncertain. CDR3 size: 12 residues. Trimming pared 1 base from V and 7 bases from J, leaving 7 bases between. The CDR3 here is CASSLVVGTQYF. CDR3 nucleotides: TGTGCCAGCAGTTTAGTAGTGGGGACCCAGTACTTC.

This clonotype has just a few counts. The J gene is TRBJ2-5, the V gene TRBV29-1; TRBD1 matches at 9 bases. The trim removed 3 bases at V and 5 bases at J, leaving 10 bases unmatched. The germline gives CDR1 SQVTM, CDR2 ANQGSEA. The CDR3 is 15 residues long. The CDR3 is CSVDGTGPLFETQYF. In nucleotides, the CDR3 is TGCAGCGTTGACGGGACAGGGCCCCTTTTCGAGACCCAGTACTTC.